This entry features one T cell receptor (beta chain) sequence. Its antigen is as yet unknown. CDR1 MNHEY and CDR2 SVGAGI come from the germline V gene. Trimming removed 0 bases at V and 2 bases at J, with 8 bases between. The CDR3 totals 16 residues. Unique molecular identifiers were attached to individual cDNA molecules. Using its own MiXCR run on the 5' RACE reads, TCRdb lists one record per CDR3 protein. The top ten hold roughly 4.7% of the sample, which has under 80,000 distinct CDR3 sequences, 10% to 15% seen once. This specimen belongs to a study of early T cells in non-severe SARS-CoV-2 infection. Overall study: The chains were unpaired, and the sequenced material was bulk RNA from unsorted whole blood.

Study findings and constraints: Comparison of clonotypes with VDJdb favored anti-spike CD8 responses while missing private and CD4 specificities.

This chain uses TRBV6-5 with TRBJ2-6; D gene uncertain. This sequence was found in an adult who was a healthcare worker with PCR-confirmed SARS-CoV-2 infection or an uninfected control (not recorded which). The sequenced material came from whole blood. The CDR3 is CASSYSGLPGANVLTF. The CDR3 nucleotides read TGTGCCAGCAGTTACTCAGGCCTCCCTGGGGCCAACGTCCTGACTTTC.